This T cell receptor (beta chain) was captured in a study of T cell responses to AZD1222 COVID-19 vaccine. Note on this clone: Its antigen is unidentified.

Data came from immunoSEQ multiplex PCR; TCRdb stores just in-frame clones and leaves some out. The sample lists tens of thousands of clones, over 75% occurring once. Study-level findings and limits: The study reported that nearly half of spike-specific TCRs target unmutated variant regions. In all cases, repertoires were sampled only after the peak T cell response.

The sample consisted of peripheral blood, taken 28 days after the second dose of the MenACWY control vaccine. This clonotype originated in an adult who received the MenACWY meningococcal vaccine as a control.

This CDR3 is CAWSNALYNNEQFF. The CDR3 DNA reads TGTGCCTGGAGTAATGCACTATACAACAATGAGCAGTTCTTC. This chain uses TRBV30 with TRBJ2-1; no reliable D call. This CDR3 is 14 amino acids long. V was shortened by 2 bases and J by 5 bases, with 13 bases between the two germline ends. Germline CDR1 reads GTSNPN; CDR2 reads SVGIG (reference sequence).